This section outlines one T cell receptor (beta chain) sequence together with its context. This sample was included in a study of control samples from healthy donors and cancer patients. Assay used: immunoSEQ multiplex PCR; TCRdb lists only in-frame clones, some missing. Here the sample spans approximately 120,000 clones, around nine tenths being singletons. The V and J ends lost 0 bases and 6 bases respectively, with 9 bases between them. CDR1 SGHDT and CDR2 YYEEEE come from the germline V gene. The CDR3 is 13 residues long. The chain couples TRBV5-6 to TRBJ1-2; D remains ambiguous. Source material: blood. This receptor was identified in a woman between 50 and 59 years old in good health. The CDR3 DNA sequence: TGTGCCAGCAGCTTGGGCAGAGGCCATGGCTACACCTTC. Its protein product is CASSLGRGHGYTF.